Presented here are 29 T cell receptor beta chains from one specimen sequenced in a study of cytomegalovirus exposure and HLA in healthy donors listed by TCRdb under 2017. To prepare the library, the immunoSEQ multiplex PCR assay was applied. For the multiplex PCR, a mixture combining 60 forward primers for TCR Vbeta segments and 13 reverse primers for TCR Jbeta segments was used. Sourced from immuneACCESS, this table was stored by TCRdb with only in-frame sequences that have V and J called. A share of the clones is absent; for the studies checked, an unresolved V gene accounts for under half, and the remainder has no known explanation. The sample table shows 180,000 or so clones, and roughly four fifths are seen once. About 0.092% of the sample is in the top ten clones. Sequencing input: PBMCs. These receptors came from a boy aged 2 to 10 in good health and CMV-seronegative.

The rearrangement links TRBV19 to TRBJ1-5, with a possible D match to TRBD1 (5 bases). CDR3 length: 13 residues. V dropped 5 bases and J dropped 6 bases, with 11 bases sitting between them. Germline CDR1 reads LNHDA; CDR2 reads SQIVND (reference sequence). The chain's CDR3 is CASSPSDSQPQHF. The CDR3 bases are TGTGCCAGTAGTCCCTCAGACAGTCAGCCCCAGCATTTT.

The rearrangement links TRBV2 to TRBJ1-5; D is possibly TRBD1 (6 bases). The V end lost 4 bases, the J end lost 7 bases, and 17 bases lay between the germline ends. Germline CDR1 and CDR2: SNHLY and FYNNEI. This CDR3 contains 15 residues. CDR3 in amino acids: CASSVDRPLRQPQHF. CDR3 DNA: TGTGCCAGCAGTGTAGACAGGCCCCTAAGGCAGCCCCAGCATTTT.

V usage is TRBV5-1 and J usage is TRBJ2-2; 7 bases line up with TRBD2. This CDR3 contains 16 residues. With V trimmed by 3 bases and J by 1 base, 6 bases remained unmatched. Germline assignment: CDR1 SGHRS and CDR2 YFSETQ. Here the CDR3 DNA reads TGCGCCAGCAGCTCCTTGGAGCGGGGGAACACCGGGGAGCTGTTTTTT. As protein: CASSSLERGNTGELFF.

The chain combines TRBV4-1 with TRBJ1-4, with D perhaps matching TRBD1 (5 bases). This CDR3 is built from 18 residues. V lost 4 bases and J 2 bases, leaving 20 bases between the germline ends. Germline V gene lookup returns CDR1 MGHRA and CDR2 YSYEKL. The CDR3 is CASSPLPTHGGTNEKLFF. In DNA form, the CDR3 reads TGCGCCAGCAGCCCCCTACCTACGCATGGGGGGACTAATGAAAAACTGTTTTTT.

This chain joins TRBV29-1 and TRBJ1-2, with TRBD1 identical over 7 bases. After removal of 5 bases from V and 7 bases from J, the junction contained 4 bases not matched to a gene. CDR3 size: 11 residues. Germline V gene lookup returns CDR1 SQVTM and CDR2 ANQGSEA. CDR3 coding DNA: TGCAGCGTTCCAGGGGGTCTTGGCTACACCTTC. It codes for CSVPGGLGYTF.

CDR3 sequence (DNA): TGTGCCAGCAGTTACTCGGTCTCAATACACCCTTCACCCCTCCACTTT. Its protein product is CASSYSVSIHPSPLHF. The V gene is TRBV6-5, the J gene TRBJ1-6; D gene unclear. The CDR3 has 16 residues. CDR1 and CDR2 (germline): MNHEY, SVGAGI. The ends were cut back, 0 bases at V and 9 bases at J, with 15 bases in the middle.

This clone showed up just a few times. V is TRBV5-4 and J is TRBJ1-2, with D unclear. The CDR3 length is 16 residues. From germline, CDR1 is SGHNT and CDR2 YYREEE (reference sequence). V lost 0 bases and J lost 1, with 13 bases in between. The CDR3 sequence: CASSLAGKRSNYGYTF. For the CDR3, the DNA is TGTGCCAGCAGCTTGGCCGGGAAACGTAGTAACTATGGCTACACCTTC.

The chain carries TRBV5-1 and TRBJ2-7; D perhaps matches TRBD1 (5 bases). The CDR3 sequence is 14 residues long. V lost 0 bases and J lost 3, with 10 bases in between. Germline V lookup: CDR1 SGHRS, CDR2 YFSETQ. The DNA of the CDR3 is TGCGCCAGCAGCTTGGGACAGCCGAACTACGAGCAGTACTTC. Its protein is CASSLGQPNYEQYF.

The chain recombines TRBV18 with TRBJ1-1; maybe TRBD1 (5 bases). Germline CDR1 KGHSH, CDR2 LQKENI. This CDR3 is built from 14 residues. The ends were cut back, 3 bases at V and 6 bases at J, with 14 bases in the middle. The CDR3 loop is CASSPRDSNPEAFF. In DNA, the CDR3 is TGTGCCAGCTCACCTCGCGACAGCAACCCTGAAGCTTTCTTT. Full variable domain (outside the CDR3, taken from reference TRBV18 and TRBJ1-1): NAGVMQNPRHLVRRRGQEARLRCSPMKGHSHVYWYRQLPEEGLKFMVYLQKENIIDESGMPKERFSAEFPKEGPSILRIQQVVRGDSAAYFCASSPRDSNPEAFFGQGTRLTVV.

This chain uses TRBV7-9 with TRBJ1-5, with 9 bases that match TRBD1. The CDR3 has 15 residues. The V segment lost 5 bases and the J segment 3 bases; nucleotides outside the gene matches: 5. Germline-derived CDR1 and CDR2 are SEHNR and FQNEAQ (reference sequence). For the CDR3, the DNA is TGTGCCAGCAGCCCGGGACAGGGCCCCAATCAGCCCCAGCATTTT. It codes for CASSPGQGPNQPQHF.

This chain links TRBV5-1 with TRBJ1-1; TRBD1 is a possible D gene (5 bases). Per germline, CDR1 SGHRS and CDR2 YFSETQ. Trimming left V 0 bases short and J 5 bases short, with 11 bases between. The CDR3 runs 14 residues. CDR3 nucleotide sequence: TGCGCCAGCAGCTTGGGCGCAGGGACTACTGAAGCTTTCTTT. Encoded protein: CASSLGAGTTEAFF.

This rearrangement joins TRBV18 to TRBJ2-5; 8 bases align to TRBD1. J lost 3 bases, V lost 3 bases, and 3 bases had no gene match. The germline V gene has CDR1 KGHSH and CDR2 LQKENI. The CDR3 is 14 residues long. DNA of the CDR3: TGTGCCAGCTCACCCTCGACAGGGGAAGAGACCCAGTACTTC. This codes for CASSPSTGEETQYF.

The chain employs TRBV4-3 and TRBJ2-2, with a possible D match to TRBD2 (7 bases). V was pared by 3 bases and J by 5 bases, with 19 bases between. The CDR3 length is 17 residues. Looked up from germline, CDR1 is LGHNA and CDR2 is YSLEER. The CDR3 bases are TGCGCCAGCAGCCAGAGGGTTTCGGGGGGCGAAACCGGGGAGCTGTTTTTT. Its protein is CASSQRVSGGETGELFF.

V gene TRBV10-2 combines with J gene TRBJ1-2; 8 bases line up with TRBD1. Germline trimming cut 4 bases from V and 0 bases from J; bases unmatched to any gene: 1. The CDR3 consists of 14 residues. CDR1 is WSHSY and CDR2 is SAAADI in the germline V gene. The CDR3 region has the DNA TGCGCCAGCAGTGGACAGGGGACTAACTATGGCTACACCTTC. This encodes CASSGQGTNYGYTF.

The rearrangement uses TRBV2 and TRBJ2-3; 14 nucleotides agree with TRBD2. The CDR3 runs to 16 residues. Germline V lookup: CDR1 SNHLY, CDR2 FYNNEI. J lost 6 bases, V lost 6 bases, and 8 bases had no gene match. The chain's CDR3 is CASRLRTSGGYDTQYF. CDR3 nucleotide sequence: TGTGCCAGCAGGCTAAGGACTAGCGGGGGGTACGATACGCAGTATTTT.

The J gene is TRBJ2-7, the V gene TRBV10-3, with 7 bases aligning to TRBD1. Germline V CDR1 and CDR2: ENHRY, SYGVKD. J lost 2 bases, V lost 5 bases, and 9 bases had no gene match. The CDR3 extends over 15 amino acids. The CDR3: CAISRGQTNAYEQYF. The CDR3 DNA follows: TGTGCCATCAGTAGGGGGCAGACCAACGCCTACGAGCAGTACTTC.

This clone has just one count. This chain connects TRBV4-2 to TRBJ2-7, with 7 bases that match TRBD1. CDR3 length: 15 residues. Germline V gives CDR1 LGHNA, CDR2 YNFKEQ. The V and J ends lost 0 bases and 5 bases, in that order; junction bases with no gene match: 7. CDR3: CASSQEDRELNEQYF. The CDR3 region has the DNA TGTGCCAGCAGCCAAGAAGACAGGGAGCTTAACGAGCAGTACTTC.

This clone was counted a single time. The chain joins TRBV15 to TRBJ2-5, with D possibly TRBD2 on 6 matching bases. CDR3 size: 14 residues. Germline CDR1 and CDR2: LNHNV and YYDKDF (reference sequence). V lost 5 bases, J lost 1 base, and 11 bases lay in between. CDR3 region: CATSRGTGQETQYF. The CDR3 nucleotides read TGTGCCACCAGCCGAGGGACTGGCCAAGAGACCCAGTACTTC.

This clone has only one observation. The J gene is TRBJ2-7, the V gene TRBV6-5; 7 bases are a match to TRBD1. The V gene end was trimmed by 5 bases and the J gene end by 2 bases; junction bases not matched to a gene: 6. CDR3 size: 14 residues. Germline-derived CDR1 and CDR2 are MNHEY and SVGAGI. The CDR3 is CASSTRGTTYEQYF. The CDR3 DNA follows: TGTGCCAGCAGTACCAGGGGGACCACCTACGAGCAGTACTTC.

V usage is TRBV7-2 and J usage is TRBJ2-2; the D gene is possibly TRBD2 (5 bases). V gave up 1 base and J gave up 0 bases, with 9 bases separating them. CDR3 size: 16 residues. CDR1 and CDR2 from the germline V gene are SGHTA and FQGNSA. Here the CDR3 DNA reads TGTGCCAGCAGCTTAGGCGGGCAGCCGAACACCGGGGAGCTGTTTTTT. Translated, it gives CASSLGGQPNTGELFF. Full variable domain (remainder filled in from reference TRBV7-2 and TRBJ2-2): GAGVSQSPSNKVTEKGKDVELRCDPISGHTALYWYRQSLGQGLEFLIYFQGNSAPDKSGLPSDRFSAERTGGSVSTLTIQRTQQEDSAVYLCASSLGGQPNTGELFFGEGSRLTVL.

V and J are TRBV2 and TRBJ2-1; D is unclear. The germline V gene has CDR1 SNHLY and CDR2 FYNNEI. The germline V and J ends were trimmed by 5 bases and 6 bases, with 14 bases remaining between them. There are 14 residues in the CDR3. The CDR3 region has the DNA TGTGCCAGCAGTTCCCGCAGTACCTCCAATGAGCAGTTCTTC. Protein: CASSSRSTSNEQFF.

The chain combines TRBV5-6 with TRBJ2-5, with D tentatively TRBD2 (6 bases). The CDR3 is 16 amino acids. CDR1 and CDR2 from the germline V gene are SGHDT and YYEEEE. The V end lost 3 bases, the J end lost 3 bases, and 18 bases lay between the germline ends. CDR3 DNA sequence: TGTGCCAGCAGCTCACCCGCTTGGAGGGGTGAAGAGACCCAGTACTTC. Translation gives CASSSPAWRGEETQYF.

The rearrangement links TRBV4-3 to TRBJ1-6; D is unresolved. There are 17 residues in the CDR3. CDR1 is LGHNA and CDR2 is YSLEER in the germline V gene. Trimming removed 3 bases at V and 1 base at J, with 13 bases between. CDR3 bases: TGCGCCAGCAGCCAGGCGTACGGCAGGTCCTATAATTCACCCCTCCACTTT. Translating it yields CASSQAYGRSYNSPLHF.

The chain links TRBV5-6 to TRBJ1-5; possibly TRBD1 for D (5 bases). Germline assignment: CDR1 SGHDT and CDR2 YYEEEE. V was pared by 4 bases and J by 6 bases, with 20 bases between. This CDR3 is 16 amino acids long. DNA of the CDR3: TGTGCCAGCAGCCGGCATATGGGGGGTCCGGGTCAGCCCCAGCATTTT. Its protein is CASSRHMGGPGQPQHF.

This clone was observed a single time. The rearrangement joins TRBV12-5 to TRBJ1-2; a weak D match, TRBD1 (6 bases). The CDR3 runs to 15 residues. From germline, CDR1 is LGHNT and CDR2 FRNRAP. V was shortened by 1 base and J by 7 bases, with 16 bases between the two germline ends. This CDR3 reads CASGLGTDASLGYTF. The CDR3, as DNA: TGTGCTAGTGGTTTGGGGACAGATGCCTCCCTTGGCTACACCTTC.

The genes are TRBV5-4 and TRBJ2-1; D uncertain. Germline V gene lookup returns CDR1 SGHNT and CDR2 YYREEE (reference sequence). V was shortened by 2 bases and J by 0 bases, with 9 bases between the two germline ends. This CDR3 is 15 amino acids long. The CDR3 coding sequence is TGTGCCAGCAGCTTTGACTCTTCCTCCTACAATGAGCAGTTCTTC. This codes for CASSFDSSSYNEQFF.

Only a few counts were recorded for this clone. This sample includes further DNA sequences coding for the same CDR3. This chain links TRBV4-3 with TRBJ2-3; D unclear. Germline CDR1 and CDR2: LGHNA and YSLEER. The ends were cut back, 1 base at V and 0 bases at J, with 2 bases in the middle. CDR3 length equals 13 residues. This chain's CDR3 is CASSQASTDTQYF. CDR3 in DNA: TGCGCCAGCAGCCAAGCGAGCACAGATACGCAGTATTTT.

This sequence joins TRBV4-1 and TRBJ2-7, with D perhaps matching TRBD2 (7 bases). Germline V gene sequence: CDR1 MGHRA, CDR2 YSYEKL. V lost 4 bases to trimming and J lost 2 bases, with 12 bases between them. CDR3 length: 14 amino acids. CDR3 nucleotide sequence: TGCGCCAGCAGCCCCGCGGGGGCCGCCTACGAGCAGTACTTC. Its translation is CASSPAGAAYEQYF.

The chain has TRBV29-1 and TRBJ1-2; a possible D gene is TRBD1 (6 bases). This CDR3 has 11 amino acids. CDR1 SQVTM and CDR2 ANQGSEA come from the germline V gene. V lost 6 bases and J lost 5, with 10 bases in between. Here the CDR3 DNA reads TGCAGCGTCTACCAGGGGTATGGCTACACCTTC. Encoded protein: CSVYQGYGYTF.